This paragraph covers one T cell receptor beta chain sequence. The sample is drawn from a study of blood T cell repertoires in COVID-19. There are 16 residues in the CDR3. Germline CDR1 and CDR2: MNHNY and SVGAGI (reference sequence). J was trimmed by 5 bases and V by 2 bases; bases with no gene match: 6. As handled by the study authors: Amplification of reference gene primers provided the estimated nucleated cell counts. Method: immunoSEQ multiplex PCR; TCRdb's copy keeps in-frame clones and lacks some. V and J calls and clone size are copied from that table; D and trimming were computed from the DNA. The sample shows 130,000 to 150,000 clones, approximately 87% of them seen only once.

The sequence derives from a man in his fifties who had recovered from COVID-19. The chain links TRBV6-6 to TRBJ1-6, with 7 bases aligning to TRBD1. Material for sequencing was peripheral blood. The CDR3 DNA reads TGTGCCAGCAGTTACCCTGGGGACAGACATAATTCACCCCTCCACTTT. Protein: CASSYPGDRHNSPLHF.